This paragraph covers one T cell receptor (beta chain) sequence. Its antigen is as yet unknown. Just one base apart from a much larger clone, this may be a read error. These data come from a study of T-cell reconstitution after alpha-beta-depleted transplantation in children. This sample's TCRbeta library carried unique molecular identifier barcodes. Via MiXCR, TCRdb re-called the PCR reads, giving one row per CDR3 protein. In the table there are around 300,000 distinct CDR3 sequences, 11% of which are singletons. Overall study results and limits: Surviving thymic progenitors and recipient T cells were the source of high TCRbeta diversity at day 60 in some patients. T-cell numbers and diversity, one year after transplant, stemmed largely from T cells that were newly produced. After transplant, at about two months, alpha-beta T cells were reportedly derived from several hundred expanded graft clones.

The germline V gene has CDR1 MNHEY and CDR2 SMNVEV (reference sequence). The CDR3 runs to 17 residues. The sample in question was peripheral blood, obtained 180 days after TCRalphabeta/CD19-depleted stem cell transplant. The sequence was collected from a male patient under 10 years old who had a stem cell transplant for chronic granulomatous disease, so the T cells may come from the graft donor. The chain employs TRBV27 and TRBJ2-3; TRBD2 aligns across 9 bases. DNA of the CDR3: TGTTCCAGCAGTAGGGGCTCGGCGGGGGGGTTCACAGATACGCAGTATTTT. Encoded protein: CSSSRGSAGGFTDTQYF.